A single sample is the source of the 17 T cell receptor beta chains below, sequenced in a study of blood T cell repertoires in COVID-19. Here immunoSEQ multiplex PCR was the method, and the copy in TCRdb shows in-frame clones only, minus some. The sample contains around 280,000 clones, about 88% of which appear only once. The sample was peripheral blood. The receptors stem from an older man with acute or convalescent COVID-19.

The V call is TRBV27, the J call TRBJ2-3, with D perhaps TRBD1 (6 bases). This CDR3 spans 20 amino acids. Per the germline V gene, CDR1 is MNHEY and CDR2 is SMNVEV (reference sequence). The ends were cut back, 7 bases at V and 2 bases at J, with 31 bases in the middle. CDR3 region: CASNVPINYRATKNTDTQYF. The CDR3 DNA reads TGTGCCAGCAACGTCCCCATTAATTACAGGGCGACAAAGAACACAGATACGCAGTATTTT.

This chain uses TRBV5-1 with TRBJ2-3, with TRBD2 matching over 9 bases. V gave up 0 bases and J gave up 5 bases; unmatched junction bases: 4. The CDR3 extends over 15 amino acids. The V gene's germline CDR1 is SGHRS and CDR2 YFSETQ. CDR3 protein: CASSLERGAGDTQYF. The CDR3 region has the DNA TGCGCCAGCAGCTTGGAGCGGGGGGCAGGAGATACGCAGTATTTT.

The V gene is TRBV12-3 or TRBV12-4, the J gene TRBJ1-6; no clear D. The CDR3 extends over 12 amino acids. Trimming removed 4 bases from V and 7 bases from J, with 5 bases in between. The chain's CDR3 is CASSYMNSPLHF. In DNA, the CDR3 is TGTGCCAGCAGTTACATGAATTCACCCCTCCACTTT.

A few counts support this clone. J is TRBJ2-7 and V is TRBV5-1, with TRBD1 matching 7 bases. CDR1 and CDR2 (germline): SGHRS, YFSETQ. V lost 2 bases and J lost 2; bases outside the gene matches: 7. This CDR3 has 15 amino acids. The CDR3 spells CASSLTGTVTYEQYF. CDR3 DNA: TGCGCCAGCAGCTTAACCGGGACAGTTACCTACGAGCAGTACTTC.

The chain employs TRBV5-4 and TRBJ1-3; D is perhaps TRBD1 (6 bases). Trimming cost V 4 bases and J 0 bases, with 14 bases left between them. Germline V gives CDR1 SGHNT, CDR2 YYREEE (reference sequence). The CDR3 has 16 amino acids. The CDR3 is CASSLSTGHSGNTIYF. The CDR3, as DNA: TGTGCCAGCAGCCTTTCTACAGGGCACTCTGGAAACACCATATATTTT.

This clone was counted once. This CDR3 is also generated by other DNA sequences in the sample. The chain carries TRBV18 and TRBJ1-1; TRBD1 aligns across 7 bases. V lost 2 bases to trimming and J lost 4 bases; unmatched junction nucleotides: 4. This CDR3 contains 14 residues. Germline loops: CDR1 KGHSH, CDR2 LQKENI. For the CDR3, the DNA is TGTGCCAGCTCACCAACAGGGGTGGGCACTGAAGCTTTCTTT. It codes for CASSPTGVGTEAFF.

This clone came up a few times. V is TRBV2 and J is TRBJ1-1, with a possible D match to TRBD1 (5 bases). V lost 11 bases, J lost 5 bases, and 12 bases lay in between. This CDR3 region has 11 residues. CDR1 SNHLY and CDR2 FYNNEI come from the germline V gene. The chain's CDR3 is CAGGTYTEAFF. The CDR3 region has the DNA TGTGCCGGGGGGACGTATACTGAAGCTTTCTTT.

The J gene is TRBJ2-7, the V gene TRBV6-5; D perhaps matches TRBD1 (5 bases). Germline CDR1 reads MNHEY; CDR2 reads SVGAGI. The CDR3 is 15 residues long. Trimming took 6 bases from V and 0 from J, leaving 15 bases between them. Here the CDR3 DNA reads TGTGCCAGCAGGGGAACAGGCCCGAGCTCCTACGAGCAGTACTTC. It yields the protein CASRGTGPSSYEQYF.

This chain links TRBV3-1 (or the pseudogene TRBV3-2) with TRBJ2-1; D gene unclear. Per germline, CDR1 LGHDT and CDR2 YNNKEL (reference sequence). Between the trimmed V and J ends, which lost 4 bases and 15 bases, there was a span of 19 bases. This CDR3 region has 13 residues. The CDR3 here is CASSPQLDGVAFF. DNA of the CDR3: TGTGCCAGCAGCCCCCAGCTAGATGGAGTCGCGTTCTTC.

The chain links TRBV5-1 to TRBJ2-5; D unclear. The V and J ends lost 0 bases and 2 bases respectively, with 8 bases between them. The germline gives CDR1 SGHRS, CDR2 YFSETQ. The CDR3 is made up of 14 amino acids. The CDR3 spells CASSLAEVQETQYF. CDR3 in DNA: TGCGCCAGCAGCTTGGCCGAGGTGCAAGAGACCCAGTACTTC. The variable domain in full, with the rest retrieved from reference TRBV5-1 and TRBJ2-5, is KAGVTQTPRYLIKTRGQQVTLSCSPISGHRSVSWYQQTPGQGLQFLFEYFSETQRNKGNFPGRFSGRQFSNSRSEMNVSTLELGDSALYLCASSLAEVQETQYFGPGTRLLVL.

This clone was seen just once. The chain joins TRBV6-5 to TRBJ1-4; D remains ambiguous. Trimming took off 6 bases at V and 8 bases at J, with 10 bases between the two ends. The V gene's germline CDR1 is MNHEY and CDR2 SVGAGI. This CDR3 has 12 residues. The CDR3 region has the DNA TGTGCCAGCAGGGCTCCCGGGGAAAAACTGTTTTTT. Residues: CASRAPGEKLFF.

This clone has just a few counts. The CDR3 region is CASSPSSGGKAYGYTF. DNA for the CDR3: TGTGCCAGCAGCCCTAGTTCGGGGGGAAAGGCGTATGGCTACACCTTC. The chain uses TRBV3-1 (or the pseudogene TRBV3-2) and TRBJ1-2; weak D call: TRBD1 (5 bases). Looked up from germline, CDR1 is LGHDT and CDR2 is YNNKEL (reference sequence). This CDR3 spans 16 amino acids. Trimming shortened V by 4 bases and J by 5 bases, and 20 bases separated the two germline ends.

Only one count was recorded for this clone. CDR3 DNA sequence: TGCGCCAGCAGCTTGTCCGGGCCTAGCGGGGGGGGCGGCTACTTC. Its translation: CASSLSGPSGGGGYF. The chain joins TRBV5-1 to TRBJ2-7, with 12 bases identical to TRBD2. Germline CDR1 SGHRS, CDR2 YFSETQ. This CDR3 region has 15 residues. Germline trimming cut 1 base from V and 13 bases from J; bases unmatched to any gene: 12.

Only a few counts were recorded for this clone. V usage is TRBV6-4 and J usage is TRBJ1-6; D uncertain. Trimming cost V 6 bases and J 1 base, with 4 bases left between them. The germline V gene encodes CDR1 MRHNA and CDR2 SNTAGT. The CDR3 totals 13 residues. CDR3 bases: TGTGCCAGCAGGGAGTCCTATAATTCACCCCTCCACTTT. Translation: CASRESYNSPLHF.

The chain links TRBV6-2 or TRBV6-3 to TRBJ2-2; perhaps TRBD2 as D (5 bases). The V gene lost 6 bases and the J gene lost 5 bases, with 16 bases spanning the gap. Germline values: CDR1 MNHEY, CDR2 SVGEGT. The CDR3 runs to 15 residues. The CDR3 nucleotides read TGTGCCAGCAGCCTAAGTCTAGCTCATACCGGGGAGCTGTTTTTT. This codes for CASSLSLAHTGELFF.

The gene calls are TRBV3-1 (or the pseudogene TRBV3-2) and TRBJ1-1; D is ambiguous. With 4 bases removed from V and 3 bases from J, the gap between germline ends came to 18 bases. CDR3 length: 16 residues. Germline V gene sequence: CDR1 LGHDT, CDR2 YNNKEL (reference sequence). The CDR3 DNA sequence: TGTGCCAGCAGCCCACCGGGCCTAGGGAGGGACACTGAAGCTTTCTTT. The encoded protein is CASSPPGLGRDTEAFF.

The gene calls are TRBV19 and TRBJ2-2; 13 bases agree with TRBD2. Germline trimming cut 8 bases from V and 7 bases from J; bases unmatched to any gene: 7. The CDR3 has 15 amino acids. CDR1 and CDR2 (germline): LNHDA, SQIVND (reference sequence). The CDR3 DNA follows: TGTGCCAGTCGGACTAGCGGGGGCGGTAGCGGGGAGCTGTTTTTT. It yields the protein CASRTSGGGSGELFF.